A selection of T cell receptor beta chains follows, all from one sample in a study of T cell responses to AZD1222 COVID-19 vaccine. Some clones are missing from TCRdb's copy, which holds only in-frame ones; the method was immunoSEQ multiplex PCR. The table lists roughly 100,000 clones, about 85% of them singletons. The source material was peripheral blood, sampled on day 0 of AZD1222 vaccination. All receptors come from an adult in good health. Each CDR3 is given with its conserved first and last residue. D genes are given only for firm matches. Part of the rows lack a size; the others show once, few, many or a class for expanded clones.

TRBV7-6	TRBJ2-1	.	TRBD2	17	CASSRRQTSGGSNEQFF	TGTGCCAGCAGTCGTCGTCAAACTAGCGGGGGGTCCAATGAGCAGTTCTTC
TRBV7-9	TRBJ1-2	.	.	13	CASSQEINYGYTF	TGTGCCAGCAGCCAAGAGATCAACTATGGCTACACCTTC
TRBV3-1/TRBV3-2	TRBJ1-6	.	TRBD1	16	CASSQEGTAYNSPLHF	TGTGCCAGCAGCCAAGAGGGGACAGCTTATAATTCACCCCTCCACTTT
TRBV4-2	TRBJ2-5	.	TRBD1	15	CASSQRTGGRETQYF	TGTGCCAGCAGCCAGAGGACAGGGGGGAGGGAGACCCAGTACTTC
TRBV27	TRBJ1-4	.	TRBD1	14	CASSNRGGGEKLFF	TGTGCCAGCAGTAACAGGGGAGGTGGTGAAAAACTGTTTTTT
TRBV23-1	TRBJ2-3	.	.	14	CASSQSGSTDTQYF	TGCGCCAGCAGTCAATCAGGATCTACAGATACGCAGTATTTT
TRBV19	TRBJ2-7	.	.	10	CASSAYEQYF	TGTGCCAGTAGTGCGTACGAGCAGTACTTC
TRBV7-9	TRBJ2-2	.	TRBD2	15	CASSLATSGAGELFF	TGTGCCAGCAGCTTAGCGACTAGCGGGGCCGGGGAGCTGTTTTTT
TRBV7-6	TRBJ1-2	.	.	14	CASSGLGLSDGYTF	TGTGCCAGCAGCGGACTTGGTTTATCGGATGGCTACACCTTC
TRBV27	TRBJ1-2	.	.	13	CASSPTLNYGYTF	TGTGCCAGCAGTCCCACGCTAAACTATGGCTACACCTTC
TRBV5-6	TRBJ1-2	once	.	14	CASSLDGVRYGYTF	TGTGCCAGCAGCTTGGACGGGGTTAGATATGGCTACACCTTC
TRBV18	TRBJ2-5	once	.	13	CASSPDLEETQYF	TGTGCCAGCTCACCCGACTTGGAAGAGACCCAGTACTTC
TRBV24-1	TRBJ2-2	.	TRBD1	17	CATSDPPGQGAGGELFF	TGTGCCACCAGTGATCCCCCGGGACAGGGGGCTGGCGGGGAGCTGTTTTTT
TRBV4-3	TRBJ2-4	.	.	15	CASSQESGPGNIQYF	TGCGCCAGCAGCCAAGAATCGGGTCCAGGGAACATTCAGTACTTC
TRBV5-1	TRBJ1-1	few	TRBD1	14	CASSLTGGFTEAFF	TGCGCCAGCAGTTTAACAGGGGGCTTCACTGAAGCTTTCTTT
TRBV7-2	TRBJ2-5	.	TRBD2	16	CASSLSGTSGGETQYF	TGTGCCAGCAGCTTATCGGGGACTAGCGGGGGAGAGACCCAGTACTTC
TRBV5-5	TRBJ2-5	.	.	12	CASSLNGETQYF	TGTGCCAGCAGCTTAAACGGGGAGACCCAGTACTTC
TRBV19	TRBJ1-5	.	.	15	CASSIGRAGNQPQHF	TGTGCCAGTAGTATCGGCAGGGCTGGCAATCAGCCCCAGCATTTT